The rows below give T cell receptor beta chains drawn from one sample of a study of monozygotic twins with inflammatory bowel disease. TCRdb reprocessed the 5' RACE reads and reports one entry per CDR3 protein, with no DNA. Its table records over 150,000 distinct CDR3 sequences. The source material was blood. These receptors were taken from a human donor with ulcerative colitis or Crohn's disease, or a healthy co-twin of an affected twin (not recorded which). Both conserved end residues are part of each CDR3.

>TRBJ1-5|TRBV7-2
CASSLRGAWHF
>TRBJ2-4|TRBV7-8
CASSLGLAGKDMQYF
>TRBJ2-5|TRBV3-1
CASSLWTGGAETQYF
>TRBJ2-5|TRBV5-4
CASSPRNGETQYF
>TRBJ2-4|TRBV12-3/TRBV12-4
CASSLVQQGGAKNIQYF
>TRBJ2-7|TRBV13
CASSPNRRTESYEQYF
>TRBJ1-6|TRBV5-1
CASSLVDRESSPLHF
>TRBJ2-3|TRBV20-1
CSARRFSGGSTDTQYF
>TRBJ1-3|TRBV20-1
CSARVGASGNTIYF
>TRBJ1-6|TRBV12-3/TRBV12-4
CASSIMVAPLHF
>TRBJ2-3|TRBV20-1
CSATGTSGRARSDTQYF
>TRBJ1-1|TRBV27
CASSFHRGNTEAFF
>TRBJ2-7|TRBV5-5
CASSPLLDFSPYEQYF
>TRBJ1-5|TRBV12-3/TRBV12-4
CASSSATGLNQPQHF
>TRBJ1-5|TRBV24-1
CATSDSGDQPQHF
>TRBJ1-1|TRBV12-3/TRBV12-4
CASGQSYIPDTEAFF
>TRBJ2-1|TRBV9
CASGGQVGNEQFF
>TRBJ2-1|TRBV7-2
CASTLRRESYNEQFF
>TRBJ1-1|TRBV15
CATSRAGRGYTEAFF
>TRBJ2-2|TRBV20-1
CSARAGVFGTGELFF
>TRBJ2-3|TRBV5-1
CASSFTSGTDTQYF
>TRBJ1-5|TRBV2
CASKGRTRTPQHF
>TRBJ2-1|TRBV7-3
CASSLSSGGANEQFF
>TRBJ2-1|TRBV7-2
CASSLAGTKGNEQFF
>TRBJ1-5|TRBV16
CASSQSGQGNQPQHF
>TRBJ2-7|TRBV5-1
CASSLTQAPYEQYF
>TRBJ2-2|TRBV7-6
CASSPLGAGGELFF
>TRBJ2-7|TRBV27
CASSYRVSRREQYF
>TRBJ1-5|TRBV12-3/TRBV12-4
CASSTDPGGYSNQPQHF